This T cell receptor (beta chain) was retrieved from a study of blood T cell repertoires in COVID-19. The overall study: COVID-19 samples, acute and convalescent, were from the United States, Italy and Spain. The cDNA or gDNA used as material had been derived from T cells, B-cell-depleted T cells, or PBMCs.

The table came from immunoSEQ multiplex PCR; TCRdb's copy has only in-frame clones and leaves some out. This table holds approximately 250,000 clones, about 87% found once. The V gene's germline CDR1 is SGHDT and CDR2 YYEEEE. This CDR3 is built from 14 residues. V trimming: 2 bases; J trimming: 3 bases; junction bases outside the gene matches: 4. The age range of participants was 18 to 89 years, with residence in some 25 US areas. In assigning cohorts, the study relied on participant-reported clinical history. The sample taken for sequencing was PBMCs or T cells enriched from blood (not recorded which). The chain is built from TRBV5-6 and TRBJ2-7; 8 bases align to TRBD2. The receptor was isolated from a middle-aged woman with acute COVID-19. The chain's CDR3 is CASSLPGTSYEQYF. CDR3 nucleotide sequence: TGTGCCAGCAGCTTACCAGGGACTAGCTACGAGCAGTACTTC.